This is a list of T cell receptor beta chains from one sample in a study of CD8+ T cells in alopecia areata. The protocol was immunoSEQ multiplex PCR, while the TCRdb copy is restricted to in-frame clones and leaves out a portion. The table has 100,000 to 150,000 clones, 45% to 60% seen once. The sample in question was CD4+ T cells sorted from blood, obtained at week 0. Receptor source: a human donor with alopecia areata. CDR3s include the opening cysteine and the closing phenylalanine or tryptophan. Each record gives: D gene, V gene, J gene, clone size, CDR3 protein, CDR3 DNA. D genes are given only for firm matches. Rows may omit the clone size; those that give it use once, few, many or a size class.

D: NA
V: TRBV29-1
J: TRBJ1-5
size: few
CDR3: CSVRTSFDQPQHF
DNA: TGCAGCGTTCGGACAAGCTTCGATCAGCCCCAGCATTTT

D: NA
V: TRBV10-2
J: TRBJ2-7
size: NA
CDR3: CASHVGGFGEQYF
DNA: TGCGCCAGCCACGTGGGCGGGTTCGGAGAGCAGTACTTC

D: NA
V: TRBV7-3
J: TRBJ2-3
size: NA
CDR3: CASRRGSGRSADTQYF
DNA: TGTGCCAGCAGGAGGGGGTCAGGAAGAAGTGCAGATACGCAGTATTTT

D: NA
V: TRBV27
J: TRBJ1-4
size: NA
CDR3: CASSSPSGGTNEKLFF
DNA: TGTGCCAGCAGTTCCCCGTCCGGCGGTACTAATGAAAAACTGTTTTTT

D: TRBD1
V: TRBV9
J: TRBJ1-1
size: NA
CDR3: CASSVGGQGMNTEAFF
DNA: TGTGCCAGCAGCGTAGGAGGACAGGGGATGAACACTGAAGCTTTCTTT

D: NA
V: TRBV29-1
J: TRBJ1-2
size: NA
CDR3: CSVDREGNYGYTF
DNA: TGCAGCGTTGATAGAGAGGGCAACTATGGCTACACCTTC

D: NA
V: TRBV19
J: TRBJ2-2
size: once
CDR3: CASAQGNTGELFF
DNA: TGTGCCAGCGCACAGGGAAACACCGGGGAGCTGTTTTTT

D: TRBD1
V: TRBV7-6
J: TRBJ2-2
size: NA
CDR3: CASSSDRGRTGELFF
DNA: TGTGCCAGCAGCTCGGACAGGGGGAGAACCGGGGAGCTGTTTTTT

D: TRBD1
V: TRBV29-1
J: TRBJ2-3
size: few
CDR3: CSVDGTGGSTDTQYF
DNA: TGCAGCGTGGACGGGACAGGGGGTAGCACAGATACGCAGTATTTT

D: NA
V: TRBV2
J: TRBJ1-6
size: NA
CDR3: CASSEIGGRSPLHF
DNA: TGTGCCAGCAGTGAAATCGGGGGACGTTCACCCCTCCACTTT

D: NA
V: TRBV5-1
J: TRBJ1-2
size: NA
CDR3: CATRGHPGVVYGYTF
DNA: TGCGCCACCCGCGGGCATCCAGGGGTCGTGTATGGCTACACCTTC

D: NA
V: TRBV6-1
J: TRBJ1-1
size: NA
CDR3: CASSVSGGEAFF
DNA: TGTGCCAGCAGTGTAAGCGGCGGGGAAGCTTTCTTT

D: NA
V: TRBV7-9
J: TRBJ1-4
size: NA
CDR3: CASSLQREKLFF
DNA: TGTGCCAGCAGCTTACAAAGGGAAAAACTGTTTTTT

D: TRBD1
V: TRBV5-6
J: TRBJ1-5
size: once
CDR3: CASSSTGGLGPQHF
DNA: TGTGCCAGCAGCTCGACAGGGGGTTTGGGGCCCCAGCATTTT

D: TRBD2
V: TRBV7-9
J: TRBJ2-2
size: NA
CDR3: CASRRPGLAGVIGELFF
DNA: TGTGCCAGCAGGAGACCCGGGCTAGCGGGAGTTATCGGGGAGCTGTTTTTT

D: TRBD2
V: TRBV15
J: TRBJ2-3
size: NA
CDR3: CATSPLESGRAVDTQYF
DNA: TGTGCCACCAGCCCGCTCGAAAGCGGGAGGGCCGTAGATACGCAGTATTTT

D: NA
V: TRBV14
J: TRBJ1-2
size: many
CDR3: CASSQGSGGYGYTF
DNA: TGTGCCAGCAGCCAAGGATCGGGCGGCTATGGCTACACCTTC

D: NA
V: TRBV5-4
J: TRBJ2-7
size: NA
CDR3: CASSLGYGRYYEQYF
DNA: TGTGCCAGCAGCTTGGGTTATGGGAGGTACTACGAGCAGTACTTC

D: NA
V: TRBV5-5
J: TRBJ1-4
size: NA
CDR3: CASRPAGSRGSEKLFF
DNA: TGTGCCAGCAGGCCAGCGGGATCCCGTGGCTCTGAAAAACTGTTTTTT

D: NA
V: TRBV15
J: TRBJ2-3
size: few
CDR3: CATAPVGRTDTQYF
DNA: TGTGCCACCGCTCCGGTGGGTCGTACAGATACGCAGTATTTT

D: TRBD1
V: TRBV2
J: TRBJ2-5
size: NA
CDR3: CASSFSRDRGETQYF
DNA: TGTGCCAGCAGTTTCTCCCGGGACAGGGGGGAGACCCAGTACTTC

D: TRBD1
V: TRBV30
J: TRBJ1-5
size: NA
CDR3: CAWSVGRLLGQGATSNQPQHF
DNA: TGTGCCTGGAGTGTAGGAAGGTTATTAGGACAGGGGGCCACAAGCAATCAGCCCCAGCATTTT

D: NA
V: TRBV4-1
J: TRBJ1-1
size: few
CDR3: CASSQDFENTEAFF
DNA: TGCGCCAGCAGCCAAGATTTCGAGAACACTGAAGCTTTCTTT

D: NA
V: TRBV5-1
J: TRBJ2-3
size: NA
CDR3: CASSFQGLTDTQYF
DNA: TGCGCCAGCAGCTTTCAGGGGTTAACAGATACGCAGTATTTT

D: NA
V: TRBV5-6
J: TRBJ2-1
size: NA
CDR3: CASSLDMGNEQFF
DNA: TGTGCCAGCAGCTTGGACATGGGCAATGAGCAGTTCTTC

D: TRBD1
V: TRBV18
J: TRBJ2-5
size: once
CDR3: CASSPPNRGLVETQYF
DNA: TGTGCCAGCTCACCACCAAACAGGGGATTAGTGGAGACCCAGTACTTC

D: NA
V: TRBV5-1
J: TRBJ2-2
size: NA
CDR3: CASSSVTSTGELFF
DNA: TGCGCCAGCAGTAGTGTGACTAGCACCGGGGAGCTGTTTTTT

D: NA
V: TRBV7-2
J: TRBJ1-2
size: NA
CDR3: CASSLGGSEAGYTF
DNA: TGTGCCAGCAGCTTAGGGGGGTCGGAGGCTGGCTACACCTTC

D: NA
V: TRBV25-1
J: TRBJ2-5
size: once
CDR3: CASKGGQETQYF
DNA: TGTGCCAGCAAAGGGGGTCAAGAGACCCAGTACTTC

D: NA
V: TRBV7-2
J: TRBJ1-5
size: NA
CDR3: CASSLRSSYSNQPQHF
DNA: TGTGCCAGCAGCTTAAGGTCTTCATATAGCAATCAGCCCCAGCATTTT

D: NA
V: TRBV7-9
J: TRBJ2-7
size: few
CDR3: CASSHPRGHSSYEQYF
DNA: TGTGCCAGCAGCCACCCACGGGGCCATAGCTCCTACGAGCAGTACTTC

D: TRBD2
V: TRBV5-4
J: TRBJ2-5
size: NA
CDR3: CASSSALAGSETQYF
DNA: TGTGCCAGCAGCTCGGCACTAGCGGGCTCAGAGACCCAGTACTTC

D: NA
V: TRBV15
J: TRBJ2-2
size: few
CDR3: CATSRGEGANTGELFF
DNA: TGTGCCACCAGCAGGGGTGAAGGGGCGAACACCGGGGAGCTGTTTTTT

D: NA
V: TRBV7-9
J: TRBJ2-3
size: NA
CDR3: CASSPRGSTDTQYF
DNA: TGTGCCAGCAGCCCGCGGGGTAGCACAGATACGCAGTATTTT

D: TRBD1
V: TRBV7-2
J: TRBJ2-7
size: NA
CDR3: CASSSDPGQGREQYF
DNA: TGTGCCAGCAGCTCTGACCCGGGACAGGGGCGCGAGCAGTACTTC

D: TRBD2
V: TRBV5-1
J: TRBJ2-3
size: NA
CDR3: CASSPQASGSTDTQYF
DNA: TGCGCCAGCAGTCCCCAGGCTAGCGGTAGCACAGATACGCAGTATTTT

D: NA
V: TRBV13
J: TRBJ2-1
size: NA
CDR3: CASSLRRDWVDNEQFF
DNA: TGTGCCAGCAGCTTACGGCGGGATTGGGTGGACAATGAGCAGTTCTTC

D: NA
V: TRBV5-1
J: TRBJ2-1
size: NA
CDR3: CASSFRRGSNEQFF
DNA: TGCGCCAGCAGCTTTAGGAGGGGAAGCAATGAGCAGTTCTTC

D: NA
V: TRBV4-3
J: TRBJ1-4
size: once
CDR3: CASSQETQEGREKLFF
DNA: TGCGCCAGCAGCCAAGAAACCCAGGAAGGTCGTGAAAAACTGTTTTTT

D: NA
V: TRBV27
J: TRBJ2-3
size: NA
CDR3: CASSLRNTDTQYF
DNA: TGTGCCAGCAGTCTCAGGAACACAGATACGCAGTATTTT

D: NA
V: TRBV30
J: TRBJ2-5
size: NA
CDR3: CAWSPVGGFETQYF
DNA: TGTGCCTGGAGCCCAGTCGGGGGATTCGAGACCCAGTACTTC

D: NA
V: TRBV14
J: TRBJ2-3
size: NA
CDR3: CASSRLGQSTDTQYF
DNA: TGTGCCAGCAGCCGGTTAGGACAAAGCACAGATACGCAGTATTTT

D: TRBD2
V: TRBV7-2
J: TRBJ2-5
size: once
CDR3: CASSTAASGYQETQYF
DNA: TGTGCCAGCAGCACGGCGGCTAGCGGATACCAAGAGACCCAGTACTTC

D: NA
V: TRBV5-4
J: TRBJ2-7
size: NA
CDR3: CASSLPGAQGYEQYF
DNA: TGTGCCAGCAGCTTACCGGGGGCGCAAGGATACGAGCAGTACTTC

D: NA
V: TRBV5-4
J: TRBJ2-1
size: NA
CDR3: CASRTREIDFHEQFF
DNA: TGTGCCAGCAGGACCCGGGAAATCGACTTTCATGAGCAGTTCTTC

D: NA
V: TRBV6-6
J: TRBJ1-5
size: few
CDR3: CASSYPTETRGQPQHF
DNA: TGTGCCAGCAGTTACCCGACAGAGACACGCGGTCAGCCCCAGCATTTT

D: NA
V: TRBV19
J: TRBJ1-1
size: NA
CDR3: CASFLGVGGNTEAFF
DNA: TGTGCCAGTTTCCTCGGGGTAGGGGGGAACACTGAAGCTTTCTTT

D: TRBD1
V: TRBV7-6
J: TRBJ2-5
size: few
CDR3: CASSLTSGTGQETQYF
DNA: TGTGCCAGCAGTTTGACTTCCGGGACAGGACAAGAGACCCAGTACTTC

D: TRBD1
V: TRBV6-1
J: TRBJ1-1
size: NA
CDR3: CASSRDRGMNTEAFF
DNA: TGTGCCAGCAGTCGGGACAGGGGAATGAACACTGAAGCTTTCTTT

D: NA
V: TRBV29-1
J: TRBJ2-2
size: NA
CDR3: CSGGHNTGELFF
DNA: TGCAGCGGTGGACACAACACCGGGGAGCTGTTTTTT

D: NA
V: TRBV19
J: TRBJ2-3
size: few
CDR3: CASSPGTSDTDTQYF
DNA: TGTGCCAGTAGTCCCGGGACGTCAGACACAGATACGCAGTATTTT

D: NA
V: TRBV7-2
J: TRBJ1-2
size: NA
CDR3: CASSSGQTNYGYTF
DNA: TGTGCCAGCAGCAGCGGACAGACTAACTATGGCTACACCTTC

D: TRBD2
V: TRBV4-1
J: TRBJ2-1
size: NA
CDR3: CASSQETRTSHSYNEQFF
DNA: TGCGCCAGCAGCCAAGAAACCCGGACTAGCCACTCCTACAATGAGCAGTTCTTC